These 32 T cell receptor beta chains came from one sample sequenced in a study of blood T cell repertoires in COVID-19. Sequencing used immunoSEQ multiplex PCR; TCRdb keeps in-frame clones, though not all of them. The sample records 150,000 to 200,000 clones, around 80% being singletons. Sequenced sample: peripheral blood. These receptors all stem from a woman of 80 years or more with acute or convalescent COVID-19.

The chain links TRBV6-5 to TRBJ2-6, with D possibly matching TRBD1 (5 bases). Between the trimmed V and J ends, which lost 2 bases and 0 bases, there was a span of 8 bases. The CDR3 is 16 amino acids. Germline CDR1 is MNHEY and CDR2 is SVGAGI. The CDR3 DNA sequence: TGTGCCAGCAGTTACAGGGGTGTCTCTGGGGCCAACGTCCTGACTTTC. Translating gives CASSYRGVSGANVLTF.

This chain joins TRBV5-4 and TRBJ1-3; D perhaps matches TRBD1 (5 bases). Trimming shortened V by 3 bases and J by 3 bases, and 13 bases separated the two germline ends. Germline V lookup: CDR1 SGHNT, CDR2 YYREEE (reference sequence). The CDR3 is made up of 15 amino acids. The CDR3 nucleotides read TGTGCCAGCAGCTGGGGGGGAGTCGGTGGAAACACCATATATTTT. Translation gives CASSWGGVGGNTIYF.

This clone was detected only once. The genes are TRBV21-1 and TRBJ2-1; TRBD1 was called by the table and not checked on the DNA. TRBV21-1 is recorded as a pseudogene. The CDR3 loop spans 17 amino acids. The CDR3 region has the DNA TGTGCCAGCAGCACGTCGGCGGACAGAGCGTCAGACAATGAGCAGTTCTTC. Encoded protein: CASSTSADRASDNEQFF.

As for this clone: Other nucleotide sequences from this sample produce the same CDR3. This chain uses TRBV19 with TRBJ2-1; 7 bases agree with TRBD2. The CDR3 is 15 amino acids. J gave up 10 bases and V 3 bases, and 12 bases lay outside the gene matches. CDR1 and CDR2 (germline): LNHDA, SQIVND (reference sequence). The CDR3 DNA sequence: TGTGCCAGTAGTATTTCTCTGGCGGGAGCTGGGGAGCAGTTCTTC. This gives the protein CASSISLAGAGEQFF.

This CDR3 is CASSRDRGRSGYTF. In DNA, the CDR3 is TGTGCCAGCAGCCGCGACAGGGGGCGAAGTGGCTACACCTTC. This chain links TRBV5-6 with TRBJ1-2; 10 nucleotides match TRBD1. V gave up 4 bases and J gave up 7 bases; unmatched junction bases: 7. Germline values: CDR1 SGHDT, CDR2 YYEEEE. The CDR3 covers 14 residues.

This clone came up once. The chain is built from TRBV25-1 and TRBJ1-4, with no clear D. Germline V lookup: CDR1 MGHDK, CDR2 SYGVNS. This CDR3 has 12 amino acids. Trimming removed 5 bases from V and 2 bases from J, with 3 bases in between. For the CDR3, the DNA is TGTGCCAGCAGTCTGACTAATGAAAAACTGTTTTTT. Protein product: CASSLTNEKLFF. Complete variable domain (other parts from reference TRBV25-1 and TRBJ1-4): EADIYQTPRYLVIGTGKKITLECSQTMGHDKMYWYQQDPGMELHLIHYSYGVNSTEKGDLSSESTVSRIRTEHFPLTLESARPSHTSQYLCASSLTNEKLFFGSGTQLSVL.

This chain connects TRBV4-3 to TRBJ1-2; TRBD1 agrees at 10 bases. CDR1 is LGHNA, CDR2 YSLEER, per germline. Trimming at V came to 0 bases and at J to 5 bases, leaving 6 bases not matched to a gene. The CDR3 length is 16 residues. The CDR3, as DNA: TGCGCCAGCAGCCAAGACACGGGGACAGGGGTATATGGCTACACCTTC. It encodes CASSQDTGTGVYGYTF.

This clone showed up just once. The rearrangement uses TRBV29-1 and TRBJ2-5; 10 bases agree with TRBD2. Per the germline V gene, CDR1 is SQVTM and CDR2 is ANQGSEA. The V segment lost 5 bases and the J segment 5 bases; nucleotides outside the gene matches: 8. The CDR3 covers 14 residues. The CDR3 DNA follows: TGCAGCGTTTTCGATCCGGGACTAGCGGAGACCCAGTACTTC. Its translation is CSVFDPGLAETQYF.

This clone was observed a few times. This chain joins TRBV4-1 and TRBJ1-3; D is possibly TRBD1 (6 bases). This CDR3 region has 17 residues. Germline V gene lookup returns CDR1 MGHRA and CDR2 YSYEKL. V lost 4 bases and J 0 bases, leaving 16 bases between the germline ends. CDR3 in amino acids: CASSRYTTGNSGNTIYF. The CDR3 region has the DNA TGCGCCAGCAGCCGATATACGACAGGTAACTCTGGAAACACCATATATTTT.

The chain uses TRBV11-2 and TRBJ2-7; possibly TRBD1 for D (6 bases). Looked up from germline, CDR1 is SGHAT and CDR2 is FQNNGV. The CDR3 consists of 15 residues. V was pared by 5 bases and J by 0 bases, with 14 bases between. CDR3 sequence (DNA): TGTGCCAGCAGCAGATCGTGGGACACCTCCTACGAGCAGTACTTC. Its translation: CASSRSWDTSYEQYF.

The sample holds a few counts of this clone. The chain links TRBV6-5 to TRBJ2-5, with TRBD1 matching over 7 bases. The CDR3 runs to 13 residues. In germline, CDR1 is MNHEY, CDR2 SVGAGI. The V and J ends lost 7 bases and 2 bases, in that order; junction bases with no gene match: 4. CDR3 nucleotides: TGTGCCAGCACCACGACAGGGCAAGAGACCCAGTACTTC. Its protein is CASTTTGQETQYF.

This sequence joins TRBV7-2 and TRBJ2-5; TRBD1 matches at 7 bases. Germline assignment: CDR1 SGHTA and CDR2 FQGNSA. CDR3 length: 17 residues. J gave up 1 base and V 5 bases, and 13 bases lay outside the gene matches. CDR3 in DNA: TGTGCCAGCAGCCGGCCAGGGGGATCAAATATCCAAGAGACCCAGTACTTC. Translation gives CASSRPGGSNIQETQYF.

The chain recombines TRBV29-1 with TRBJ2-3; 8 positions agree with TRBD2. CDR1 SQVTM and CDR2 ANQGSEA come from the germline V gene. V lost 4 bases to trimming and J lost 2 bases; unmatched junction nucleotides: 5. The CDR3 has 14 amino acids. The CDR3 protein is CSVGPSGFTDTQYF. The CDR3 nucleotides read TGCAGCGTTGGCCCTAGCGGGTTCACAGATACGCAGTATTTT.

The chain links TRBV3-1 (or the pseudogene TRBV3-2) to TRBJ2-1; 8 positions match TRBD2. V lost 0 bases, J lost 12 bases, and 16 bases stayed unmatched. CDR3 length equals 17 residues. Germline V CDR1 and CDR2: LGHDT, YNNKEL (reference sequence). CDR3 bases: TGTGCCAGCAGCCAAGACGACCTTGAGCGGGGGAGCACTGGGCAGTTCTTC. This encodes CASSQDDLERGSTGQFF.

This clone was detected only a few times. The V gene is TRBV7-9, the J gene TRBJ1-3; unclear D gene. Trimming removed 7 bases at V and 0 bases at J, with 10 bases between. The CDR3 has 14 residues. Germline loops: CDR1 SEHNR, CDR2 FQNEAQ (reference sequence). The CDR3 nucleotides read TGTGCCAGCATCCCGCCGCGCTCTGGAAACACCATATATTTT. Protein product: CASIPPRSGNTIYF.

This chain joins TRBV7-9 and TRBJ2-3, with 8 positions matching TRBD2. The CDR3 totals 13 residues. Germline V lookup: CDR1 SEHNR, CDR2 FQNEAQ (reference sequence). Trimming took 7 bases from V and 5 from J; bases not matched to a gene: 5. The CDR3 region is CASTGRGVDTQYF. The CDR3 bases are TGTGCCAGCACCGGGAGGGGAGTAGATACGCAGTATTTT.

V gene TRBV10-3 combines with J gene TRBJ2-3; TRBD2 matches 8 bases. The CDR3 loop spans 15 amino acids. Trimming removed 10 bases from V and 4 bases from J; junction bases left unmatched: 13. CDR1 and CDR2 from the germline V gene are ENHRY and SYGVKD. This CDR3 reads CATTSGGGSPDTQYF. For the CDR3, the DNA is TGTGCCACCACCAGCGGGGGAGGGAGTCCAGATACGCAGTATTTT.

This clone was detected once. The rearrangement uses TRBV14 and TRBJ2-7; 11 bases line up with TRBD2. V shed 3 bases and J 0 bases; nucleotides not matched to a gene: 4. Germline V gene sequence: CDR1 SGHDN, CDR2 FVKESK. The CDR3 has 16 amino acids. This CDR3 is CASSQLAGGISYEQYF. In nucleotides, the CDR3 is TGTGCCAGCAGCCAGTTAGCGGGAGGGATCTCCTACGAGCAGTACTTC.

In DNA, the CDR3 is TGCGCCAGCAAGAGTCCCGGGGGGAACTATGGCTACACCTTC. This sequence encodes CASKSPGGNYGYTF. The J gene is TRBJ1-2, the V gene TRBV5-1; D is perhaps TRBD1 (5 bases). Trimming pared 6 bases from V and 2 bases from J, leaving 14 bases between. The CDR3 consists of 14 residues. Germline CDR1 reads SGHRS; CDR2 reads YFSETQ.

This rearrangement joins TRBV2 to TRBJ1-4; 9 nucleotides agree with TRBD1. The CDR3 totals 14 residues. The V gene's germline CDR1 is SNHLY and CDR2 FYNNEI. The trim removed 6 bases at V and 8 bases at J, leaving 7 bases unmatched. CDR3 sequence reads: CASSTGTGSEKLFF. As DNA, the CDR3 is TGTGCCAGCAGCACCGGGACAGGGTCGGAAAAACTGTTTTTT.

This clone has just one count. One end of the junction varies from germline; a read error may be responsible. The chain recombines TRBV29-1 with TRBJ2-7, with 7 bases matching TRBD1. The germline gives CDR1 SQVTM, CDR2 ANQGSEA. There are 13 residues in the CDR3. CDR3 protein: CSVRQGPSNEQYF. The CDR3 DNA sequence: TGCAGCGTACGACAGGGACCCTCCAACGAGCAGTACTTC.

CDR3 in DNA: TGTGCCAGCAGCCAACTAGACTATATGAACACTGAAGCTTTCTTT. Residues: CASSQLDYMNTEAFF. The chain recombines TRBV7-9 with TRBJ1-1; D is undetermined. CDR1 and CDR2 (germline): SEHNR, FQNEAQ (reference sequence). The CDR3 sequence is 15 residues long. The ends were cut back, 5 bases at V and 0 bases at J, with 13 bases in the middle. The entire variable domain, with the rest obtained from reference TRBV7-9 and TRBJ1-1, is as follows: DTGVSQNPRHKITKRGQNVTFRCDPISEHNRLYWYRQTLGQGPEFLTYFQNEAQLEKSRLLSDRFSAERPKGSFSTLEIQRTEQGDSAMYLCASSQLDYMNTEAFFGQGTRLTVV.

This clone has only a few counts. The V call is TRBV27, the J call TRBJ2-1; D perhaps matches TRBD1 (6 bases). The ends were cut back, 5 bases at V and 8 bases at J, with 13 bases in the middle. Per germline, CDR1 MNHEY and CDR2 SMNVEV (reference sequence). The length of the CDR3 is 13 residues. CDR3 residues: CASSLYRADEQFF. The CDR3 DNA sequence: TGTGCCAGCAGTCTTTACAGGGCTGATGAGCAGTTCTTC.

V usage is TRBV5-1 and J usage is TRBJ2-1; 11 nucleotides align to TRBD2. Looked up from germline, CDR1 is SGHRS and CDR2 is YFSETQ. V shed 4 bases and J 7 bases; nucleotides not matched to a gene: 10. The CDR3 runs to 16 residues. In DNA, the CDR3 is TGCGCCAGCAGCCGGGTACTAGCGGGAGTTTATAATGAGCAGTTCTTC. It is translated as CASSRVLAGVYNEQFF.

The V gene is TRBV6-1, the J gene TRBJ2-5; 8 bases are a match to TRBD2. Germline CDR1 reads MNHNS; CDR2 reads SASEGT. V gave up 4 bases and J gave up 4 bases; unmatched junction bases: 11. This CDR3 region has 16 residues. The CDR3 DNA follows: TGTGCCAGCAGTGGAGAGCGGGGGCCGCCGGTAGAGACCCAGTACTTC. This sequence encodes CASSGERGPPVETQYF.

Of note for this clone: At one end, the junction sequence differs from germline, possibly due to a read error. V usage is TRBV7-7 and J usage is TRBJ2-1; 7 nucleotides match TRBD2. Germline-derived CDR1 and CDR2 are SSHAT and FNYEAQ (reference sequence). The CDR3 runs 13 residues. The CDR3 DNA reads TGTGCTAGCAGCTTGGGGGGGGATAGTGAGCAGTTCTTC. Translation gives CASSLGGDSEQFF.

In this sample, this clone turned up once. This sequence joins TRBV30 and TRBJ1-4, with 7 bases that match TRBD1. The V and J ends lost 5 bases and 5 bases, in that order; junction bases with no gene match: 8. Germline V gene sequence: CDR1 GTSNPN, CDR2 SVGIG (reference sequence). The CDR3 spans 14 residues. This chain's CDR3 is CAWEGTEPNEKLFF. The CDR3 nucleotides read TGTGCCTGGGAGGGGACAGAGCCGAATGAAAAACTGTTTTTT.

The chain joins TRBV6-5 to TRBJ1-2, with TRBD1 identical over 7 bases. The CDR3 covers 14 residues. V shed 1 base and J 2 bases; nucleotides not matched to a gene: 1. Germline CDR1 and CDR2: MNHEY and SVGAGI. The CDR3 sequence is CASSYFRGNYGYTF. CDR3 bases: TGTGCCAGCAGTTACTTCAGGGGGAACTATGGCTACACCTTC.

The genes are TRBV4-3 and TRBJ1-2; 7 positions agree with TRBD1. This CDR3 is built from 16 residues. Germline V gives CDR1 LGHNA, CDR2 YSLEER. V lost 1 base, J lost 3 bases, and 8 bases stayed unmatched. Here the CDR3 DNA reads TGCGCCAGCAGCCAAGCAGCCGGGACAGACGACTATGGCTACACCTTC. Its translation: CASSQAAGTDDYGYTF.

The genes are TRBV6-1 and TRBJ2-7; a weak D match, TRBD2 (7 bases). The CDR3 covers 20 residues. Trimming took off 2 bases at V and 0 bases at J, with 26 bases between the two ends. Looked up from germline, CDR1 is MNHNS and CDR2 is SASEGT. The CDR3 DNA is TGTGCCAGCAGTGAATTAAGTTTGGGGGGGGCGAACCCTAGCTCCTACGAGCAGTACTTC. This codes for CASSELSLGGANPSSYEQYF.

This clone was counted only a few times. The rearrangement joins TRBV6-1 to TRBJ1-2; no reliable D call. Trimming stripped 3 bases from V and 2 bases from J, with 4 bases between. The length of the CDR3 is 12 residues. Germline CDR1 and CDR2: MNHNS and SASEGT. This CDR3 is CASSDKNYGYTF. CDR3 sequence (DNA): TGTGCCAGCAGTGACAAAAACTATGGCTACACCTTC.

This chain uses TRBV6-4 with TRBJ1-6; 8 bases agree with TRBD1. Germline CDR1 and CDR2: MRHNA and SNTAGT. The V gene end was trimmed by 6 bases and the J gene end by 5 bases; junction bases not matched to a gene: 3. CDR3 length: 14 residues. This CDR3 reads CASRQGADNSPLHF. The CDR3 DNA reads as TGTGCCAGCAGGCAGGGGGCTGATAATTCACCCCTCCACTTT.